This T cell receptor beta chain was sequenced for a study of OX40 agonist ivuxolimab in advanced cancers. About the study: Patients received ivuxolimab, an agonistic anti-OX40 (CD134) antibody. People in dose escalation had one of these cancers: hepatocellular carcinoma, melanoma, renal cell or head and neck cancer. From 23 to 79 years was the age range, with a mean of approximately 58 years, and roughly 80% were male.

TCRdb keeps only in-frame clones here, not all; method: immunoSEQ multiplex PCR. The sample has some 71,000 clones; less than 90% are singletons. Study outcomes and limitations: CD4+ and CD8+ T cells in blood underwent clonal expansion by week 6 at 0.1 to 3.0 mg/kg.

As concerns this clone: Its cognate antigen is unknown.

The sequenced sample was CD4+ or CD8+ T cells sorted from blood, obtained in a trial of the OX40 agonist ivuxolimab. This TCR was sampled from an adult with an advanced solid tumor such as melanoma, head and neck, liver or kidney cancer.

CDR3 residues: CASSYWRPLETDHTGELFF. The CDR3 nucleotides read TGTGCCAGCAGTTATTGGCGCCCCCTGGAGACCGATCACACCGGGGAGCTGTTTTTT. This rearrangement joins TRBV6-9 to TRBJ2-2; D is uncertain. The CDR3 is 19 amino acids. Germline V lookup: CDR1 MNHGY, CDR2 SVAAGI. V was pared by 1 base and J by 3 bases, with 21 bases between.